These T cell receptor beta chains were read from a single sample in a study of cytomegalovirus exposure and HLA in healthy donors. Only in-frame clones appear in the TCRdb table, and some are missing; sequencing was by immunoSEQ multiplex PCR. The profile covers about 93,000 clones, with around 80% appearing a single time and approximately 7.9% taken by the ten largest. The specimen was PBMCs. The receptors stem from a man aged 25 to 45 in good health and CMV-seronegative. CDR3s include the opening cysteine and the closing phenylalanine or tryptophan. D genes are given only for firm matches. For some rows the clone size is stated as once, few or many, or as a class when expanded; others skip it.

clone size	V gene	D gene	J gene	CDR3 protein	CDR3 DNA
NA	TRBV4-2	TRBD2	TRBJ2-1	CASGGGEKYNEQFF	TGTGCCAGCGGCGGGGGGGAGAAATACAATGAGCAGTTCTTC
few	TRBV5-1	TRBD2	TRBJ2-3	CASSLEPAGVTDTQYF	TGCGCCAGCAGCTTGGAACCGGCGGGAGTGACAGATACGCAGTATTTT
NA	TRBV6-5	NA	TRBJ1-1	CASSLEGNTEAFF	TGTGCCAGCAGTCTCGAGGGGAACACTGAAGCTTTCTTT
NA	TRBV29-1	NA	TRBJ1-2	CSVVIPTLQGIYGYTF	TGCAGCGTTGTCATACCCACCCTACAGGGAATCTATGGCTACACCTTC
NA	TRBV5-1	TRBD1	TRBJ2-7	CASSLARDSYYEQYF	TGCGCCAGCAGCTTGGCGAGGGACAGCTACTACGAGCAGTACTTC
NA	TRBV12-1	NA	TRBJ1-1	CASSFVRGENTEAFF	TGTGCCAGCAGCTTTGTACGGGGGGAGAACACTGAAGCTTTCTTT
NA	TRBV5-1	NA	TRBJ1-1	CASSLVGRGRTEAFF	TGCGCCAGCAGCTTGGTGGGCAGGGGAAGAACTGAAGCTTTCTTT
NA	TRBV5-4	TRBD2	TRBJ2-5	CASRGKRERQETQYF	TGTGCCAGCAGGGGGAAGCGGGAGAGGCAGGAGACCCAGTACTTC
NA	TRBV4-1	NA	TRBJ1-1	CASSRGGGTEAFF	TGCGCCAGCAGCCGGGGAGGGGGCACTGAAGCTTTCTTT
NA	TRBV19	TRBD1	TRBJ2-1	CASSNGGTVYNEQFF	TGTGCCAGTAGTAACGGTGGGACAGTCTACAATGAGCAGTTCTTC
NA	TRBV13	TRBD1	TRBJ1-2	CASSFGDRNFYGYTF	TGTGCCAGCAGCTTCGGGGACAGGAACTTCTATGGCTACACCTTC